The clone carrying this TCR beta chain has just a few counts. The sample is drawn from a study of CD8 T cells in ankylosing spondylitis. TCRdb re-called the 5' RACE reads through MiXCR, storing one row per CDR3 protein. The table lists 160,000 or so distinct CDR3 sequences, 9.8% of them singletons. Deletions cut 8 bases from V and 0 bases from J, with 11 bases between. This CDR3 is 14 amino acids long. The V gene's germline CDR1 is LNHDA and CDR2 SQIVND (reference sequence). This TCR was sampled from a female donor with ankylosing spondylitis or in good health (not recorded which). Sequencing was performed on blood, either unsorted or a sorted T cell fraction (not recorded which). The V call is TRBV19, the J call TRBJ2-1, with D unclear. CDR3 coding DNA: TGTGCCAGTCAGACTGGCAACTCCTACAATGAGCAGTTCTTC. Translating gives CASQTGNSYNEQFF.